Sequencing of this T cell receptor beta chain was carried out in a study of cytomegalovirus exposure and HLA in healthy donors. About the research overall: Falling in the Caucasian-associated ancestry cluster were 80% to 85% of around 370 genotyped donors. Study-wide points: Later analysis placed DRB1 highest and HLA-C lowest in TCR association rates, which differed by HLA locus.

As regards this clone: The target antigen is unknown.

Primers for the PCR totalled 60 Vbeta and 13 Jbeta. The protocol was immunoSEQ multiplex PCR, while the TCRdb copy is restricted to in-frame clones and leaves out a portion. The sample consists of 180,000 or so clones, 75% to 90% of them appearing once. The germline CDR1 and CDR2 sequences are SEHNR and FQNEAQ (reference sequence). CDR3 size: 14 residues. Trimming took 11 bases from V and 7 from J; bases not matched to a gene: 13. This TCR was sampled from a girl aged 10-17 years in good health and CMV-seropositive. The sequencing input was PBMCs. The chain joins TRBV7-9 to TRBJ2-7, with 11 positions matching TRBD1. The CDR3 region is CAFGSGQGAQEQYF. DNA of the CDR3: TGTGCCTTTGGATCCGGACAGGGGGCGCAAGAGCAGTACTTC.